The 7 T cell receptor beta chains reported below all come from one sample, sequenced in a study of read filtering for tumor transcriptome and immune sequencing. This library used roughly 400 ng RNA and molecular barcoded adaptors spanning alpha/delta and beta/gamma chains. In TCRdb, the reads were re-called with MiXCR into one record per CDR3 protein. The sample lists approximately 150,000 distinct CDR3 sequences; roughly 13% were seen once. Source material: a population of CD138-negative cells sorted from bone marrow. The receptors originated from a donor at least 40 years old with multiple myeloma.

This clonotype was detected many times. The chain uses TRBV20-1 and TRBJ2-3, with no clear D. The CDR3 runs to 15 residues. V was shortened by 0 bases and J by 3 bases, with 13 bases between the two germline ends. Germline loops: CDR1 DFQATT, CDR2 SNEGSKA (reference sequence). CDR3 nucleotide sequence: TGCAGTGCTAGAGACCCTGCCGGATCAACAGATACGCAGTATTTT. This translates into CSARDPAGSTDTQYF.

This clonotype was detected ten times or more. CDR3 sequence reads: CASSLQGGYTF. In DNA, the CDR3 is TGTGCCAGCAGTCTGCAAGGTGGCTACACCTTC. The chain is built from TRBV6-2 or TRBV6-3 and TRBJ1-2, with no clear D. Between the trimmed V and J ends, which lost 5 bases and 7 bases, there was a span of 8 bases. CDR1 is MNHEY, CDR2 SVGEGT, per germline. CDR3 length: 11 amino acids.

This clonotype was detected many times. This chain links TRBV19 with TRBJ1-1; no clear D gene. The CDR3 is made up of 11 amino acids. Germline lookup yields CDR1 LNHDA and CDR2 SQIVND (reference sequence). Deletions cut 11 bases from V and 6 bases from J, with 13 bases between. CDR3 DNA: TGTGCCGCTGGGCGAAAGGCTGAAGCTTTCTTT. Its protein product is CAAGRKAEAFF.

This clonotype was seen a handful of times. A clone one base away is much larger, so this may be a read error. The chain links TRBV6-6 to TRBJ2-5; 7 bases are shared with TRBD1. Germline CDR1 is MNHNY and CDR2 is SVGAGI (reference sequence). The CDR3 is 17 residues long. With 4 bases clipped from V and 4 bases from J, the junction kept 15 bases outside the gene matches. The CDR3 is CASSSRQGRFRRETQYF. The CDR3 region has the DNA TGTGCCAGCAGTTCGAGACAGGGACGGTTTCGGCGAGAGACCCAGTACTTC.

This clonotype was seen ten or more times. The genes are TRBV14 and TRBJ2-1; D remains ambiguous. The CDR3 totals 13 residues. Trimming cost V 4 bases and J 8 bases, with 12 bases left between them. In germline, CDR1 is SGHDN, CDR2 FVKESK. The CDR3 region has the DNA TGTGCCAGCAGCCTCATGTTAGGAGATGAGCAGTTCTTC. Protein: CASSLMLGDEQFF.

The chain is built from TRBV14 and TRBJ2-2; TRBD1 is a possible D gene (6 bases). V gave up 4 bases and J gave up 1 base, with 13 bases separating them. This CDR3 is built from 16 residues. Germline V gene lookup returns CDR1 SGHDN and CDR2 FVKESK. The CDR3 DNA reads TGTGCCAGCAGCCGGGGGACACCCTTGAACACCGGGGAGCTGTTTTTT. Its protein is CASSRGTPLNTGELFF.

This clonotype was counted at least ten times. CDR3 sequence (DNA): TGTGCCAGCAGCTCCCCCACTAGCGGGTCCTACGAGCAGTACTTC. As protein: CASSSPTSGSYEQYF. The chain has TRBV7-9 and TRBJ2-7; 9 bases agree with TRBD2. Germline lookup yields CDR1 SEHNR and CDR2 FQNEAQ (reference sequence). The J segment lost 1 base and the V segment lost 4 bases, leaving 5 bases of the junction unmatched. CDR3 length equals 15 residues.